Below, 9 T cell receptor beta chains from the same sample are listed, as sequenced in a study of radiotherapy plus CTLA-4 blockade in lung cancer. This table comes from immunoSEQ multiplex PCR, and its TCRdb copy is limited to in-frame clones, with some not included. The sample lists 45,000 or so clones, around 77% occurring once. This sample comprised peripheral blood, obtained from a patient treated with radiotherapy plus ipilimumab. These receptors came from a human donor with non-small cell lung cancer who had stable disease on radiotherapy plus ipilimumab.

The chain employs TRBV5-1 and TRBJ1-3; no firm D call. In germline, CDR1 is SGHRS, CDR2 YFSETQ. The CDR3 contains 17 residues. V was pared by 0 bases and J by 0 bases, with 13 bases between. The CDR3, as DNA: TGCGCCAGCAGCTTGGCCGTGATGGCCAGCTCTGGAAACACCATATATTTT. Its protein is CASSLAVMASSGNTIYF.

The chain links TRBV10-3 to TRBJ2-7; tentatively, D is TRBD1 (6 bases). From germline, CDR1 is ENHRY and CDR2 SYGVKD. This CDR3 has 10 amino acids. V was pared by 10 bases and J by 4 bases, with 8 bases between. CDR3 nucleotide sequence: TGTGCCACAGGGGAATACGAGCAGTACTTC. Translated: CATGEYEQYF.

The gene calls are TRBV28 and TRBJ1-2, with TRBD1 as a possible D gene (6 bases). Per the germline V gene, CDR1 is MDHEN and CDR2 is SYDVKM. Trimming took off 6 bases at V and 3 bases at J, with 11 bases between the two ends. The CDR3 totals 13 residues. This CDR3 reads CASSQGRDYGYTF. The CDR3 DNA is TGTGCCAGCAGCCAGGGGCGGGACTATGGCTACACCTTC.

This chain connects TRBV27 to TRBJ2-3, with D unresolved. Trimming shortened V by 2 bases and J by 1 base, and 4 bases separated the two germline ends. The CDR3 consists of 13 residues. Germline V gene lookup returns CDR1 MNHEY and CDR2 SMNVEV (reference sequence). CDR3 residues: CASSLRRTDTQYF. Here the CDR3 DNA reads TGTGCCAGCAGTTTAAGGCGCACAGATACGCAGTATTTT.

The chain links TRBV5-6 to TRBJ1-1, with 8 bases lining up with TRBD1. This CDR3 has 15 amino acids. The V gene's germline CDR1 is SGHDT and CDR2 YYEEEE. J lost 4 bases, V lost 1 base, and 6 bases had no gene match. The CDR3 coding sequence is TGTGCCAGCAGCTTGTCCGCCGGACAGGGCACTGAAGCTTTCTTT. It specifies CASSLSAGQGTEAFF. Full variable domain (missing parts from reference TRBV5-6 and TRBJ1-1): DAGVTQSPTHLIKTRGQQVTLRCSPKSGHDTVSWYQQALGQGPQFIFQYYEEEERQRGNFPDRFSGHQFPNYSSELNVNALLLGDSALYLCASSLSAGQGTEAFFGQGTRLTVV.

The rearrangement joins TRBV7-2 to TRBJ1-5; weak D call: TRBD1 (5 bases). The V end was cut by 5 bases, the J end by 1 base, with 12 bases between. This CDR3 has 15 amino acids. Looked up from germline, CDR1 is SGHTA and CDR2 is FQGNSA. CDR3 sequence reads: CASSPRGGSNQPQHF. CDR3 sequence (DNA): TGTGCCAGCAGCCCACGGGGGGGGAGCAATCAGCCCCAGCATTTT.

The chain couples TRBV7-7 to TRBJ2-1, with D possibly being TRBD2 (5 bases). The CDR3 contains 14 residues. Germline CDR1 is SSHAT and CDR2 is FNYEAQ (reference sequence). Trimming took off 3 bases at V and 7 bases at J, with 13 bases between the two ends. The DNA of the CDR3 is TGTGCCAGCAGCTTGGGCGGGTCCGGTAATGAGCAGTTCTTC. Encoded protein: CASSLGGSGNEQFF.

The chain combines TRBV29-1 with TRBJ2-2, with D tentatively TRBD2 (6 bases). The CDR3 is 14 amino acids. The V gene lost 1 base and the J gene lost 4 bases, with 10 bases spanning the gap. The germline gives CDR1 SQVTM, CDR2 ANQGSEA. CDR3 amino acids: CSVEVGEATGELFF. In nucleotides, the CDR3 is TGCAGCGTTGAAGTGGGGGAGGCCACCGGGGAGCTGTTTTTT.

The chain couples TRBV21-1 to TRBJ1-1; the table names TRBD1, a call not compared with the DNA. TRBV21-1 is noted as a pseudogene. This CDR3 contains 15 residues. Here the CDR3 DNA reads TGTGCCAGCAGCAAAGCCAGACAGCTGAACACTGAAGCTTTCTTT. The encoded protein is CASSKARQLNTEAFF.